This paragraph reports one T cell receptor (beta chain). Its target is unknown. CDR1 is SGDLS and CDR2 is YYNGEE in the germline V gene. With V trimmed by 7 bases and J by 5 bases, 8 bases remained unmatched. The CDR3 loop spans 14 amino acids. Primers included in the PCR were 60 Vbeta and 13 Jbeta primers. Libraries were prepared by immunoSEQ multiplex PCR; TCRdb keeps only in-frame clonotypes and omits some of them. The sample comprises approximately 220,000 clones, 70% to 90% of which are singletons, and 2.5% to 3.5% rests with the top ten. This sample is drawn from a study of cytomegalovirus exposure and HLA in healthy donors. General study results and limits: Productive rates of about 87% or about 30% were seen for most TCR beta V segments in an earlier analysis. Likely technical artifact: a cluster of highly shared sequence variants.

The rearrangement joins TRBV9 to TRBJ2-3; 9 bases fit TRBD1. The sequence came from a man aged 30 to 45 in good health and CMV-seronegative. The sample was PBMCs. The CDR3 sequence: CASRPGTGKDTQYF. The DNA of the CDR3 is TGTGCCAGCCGCCCCGGGACAGGGAAAGATACGCAGTATTTT.